This T cell receptor (beta chain) is from a study of blood T cell repertoires in COVID-19 (dated by TCRdb to 2019 to 2021). Looking at the study overall: Collaborator samples came from the United States, Italy and Spain and covered acute and convalescent phases of COVID-19. The material from the prospective study consisted of cDNA or gDNA derived from T cells, B-cell-depleted T cells, or PBMCs. The dataset comprised deeply sampled blood TCRbeta repertoires from subjects exposed to, actively infected with, or recovered from COVID-19. A freely available public database, intended as a resource for researchers studying the immune response to SARS-CoV-2, is where the repertoires were released. Samples came from the ongoing ImmuneRACE study (first 160 participants) plus 1,254 subjects from 6 global collaborators. The sample metadata nearly always contained a de-identified subject ID, COVID-19 status, age in years and sex. Where HLA class I and class II types were available, the types were taken from metadata supplied by the sample provider, not from assay-based typing. Beyond this particular receptor, the publication reports: How much clinical and demographic metadata was included differed by source and by participant, and the metadata was provided uncurated.

Relative to germline, V is 4 bases shorter and J is 7 bases shorter, with 14 bases between their ends. CDR1 and CDR2 were assigned from the germline V gene as SGHTA and FQGNSA. Its CDR3 holds 15 amino acids, cysteine through phenylalanine. Of all the DNA, just the CDR3 is kept, 45 bases in frame from base 1. Turning to this clone: The clone's antigen remains unknown. There are no base qualities to consult, and no much larger clone falls within one base.

Whole blood was collected in K2EDTA tubes by collaborating institutions according to the institutions' own protocols. Collaborator samples were shipped for TCRbeta analysis as frozen whole blood, isolated PBMCs, or DNA extracted from either sample type. TCRbeta CDR3 regions were amplified from genomic DNA using the immunoSEQ Assay, a bias-controlled multiplex PCR. Per the source publication's procedure: Within the assay, amplification of reference gene primers was used to estimate how many nucleated cells each sample contained. To quantify the absolute abundance of each unique TCRbeta CDR3 rearrangement, sequence reads were collapsed and filtered. For each sample, productive Simpson clonality was calculated by taking the square root of Simpson's diversity index across productive rearrangements. TCRdb re-hosts the immuneACCESS table, in-frame sequences only. Its copies lack some clones; in the studies checked, an unresolved V gene accounts for under half of them, and the cause for the rest is not known. Clone size and V and J calls were adopted from that table, with D and trimming inferred from the DNA. This sample has around 68,000 clones in its table, and less than 90% of those were observed once. In total, the top ten clones hold 2.5% to 3% of the sample.

This TCR was sampled from a man at least 80 years old with acute or convalescent COVID-19. The sequencing input was peripheral blood. Rearrangement joined TRBV7-2 to TRBJ1-6; there is no confident call for the D gene. The CDR3 loop reads CASSSVRVLNSPLHF. At the DNA level, the sequence is TGTGCCAGCAGCTCCGTGAGGGTTCTAAATTCACCCCTCCACTTT.